This TCR beta chain was sequenced in a study of spatial heterogeneity in lung cancer. Sample time point: blood at routine non-recurrence follow-up after resection. On this clonotype: The junction does not match germline at one end; this may be a read error.

Germline assignment: CDR1 SEHNR and CDR2 FQNEAQ (reference sequence). The CDR3 loop spans 17 amino acids. TCRdb recomputed calls from the 5' RACE reads with MiXCR, one row per CDR3 protein. The sample has around 40,000 distinct CDR3 sequences; roughly 8% are singletons. The material was PBMCs, obtained at follow-up. The gene calls are TRBV7-9 and TRBJ1-5, with TRBD1 matching over 8 bases. This sequence was found in a male donor with early-stage non-small cell lung cancer. The CDR3 loop is CASSSNRGSLSNHPQHF. CDR3 sequence (DNA): TGTGCCAGCAGCTCAAACAGGGGGTCCCTTTCCAATCACCCCCAGCATTTT.